Each of the 8 T cell receptor beta chains below was sequenced from the same sample in a study of cytomegalovirus exposure and HLA in healthy donors. Some clones are missing from TCRdb's copy, which holds only in-frame ones; the method was immunoSEQ multiplex PCR. The sample carries roughly 250,000 clones, roughly 89% recorded once. Sequencing was done on a sample of PBMCs. These receptors all come from a man aged 18 to 29 in good health and CMV-seronegative.

In its sample, this clone was seen a few times. The chain carries TRBV29-1 and TRBJ2-1; 8 bases map to TRBD2. Losses at the gene ends were 4 bases for V and 4 bases for J; bases not matched to a gene: 3. The CDR3 runs to 13 residues. Germline V gene lookup returns CDR1 SQVTM and CDR2 ANQGSEA. CDR3 sequence reads: CSVGAGGYNEQFF. The CDR3 nucleotides are TGCAGCGTTGGGGCGGGGGGTTACAATGAGCAGTTCTTC.

The rearrangement joins TRBV7-9 to TRBJ2-7, with no clear D. Trimming removed 3 bases at V and 13 bases at J, with 4 bases between. Germline CDR1 SEHNR, CDR2 FQNEAQ (reference sequence). The CDR3 contains 8 residues. This chain's CDR3 is CASSLAYF. The CDR3 DNA sequence: TGTGCCAGCAGCTTGGCCTACTTC. Complete variable domain (other parts from reference TRBV7-9 and TRBJ2-7): DTGVSQNPRHKITKRGQNVTFRCDPISEHNRLYWYRQTLGQGPEFLTYFQNEAQLEKSRLLSDRFSAERPKGSFSTLEIQRTEQGDSAMYLCASSLAYFGPGTRLTVT.

The chain couples TRBV28 to TRBJ2-7; D unresolved. Germline CDR1 reads MDHEN; CDR2 reads SYDVKM. Trimming stripped 5 bases from V and 5 bases from J, with 10 bases between. The CDR3 extends over 12 amino acids. For the CDR3, the DNA is TGTGCCAGCAGTCAGGCCAGGAACGAGCAGTACTTC. It codes for CASSQARNEQYF.

The gene calls are TRBV5-1 and TRBJ2-7, with 7 bases lining up with TRBD1. Germline CDR1 is SGHRS and CDR2 is YFSETQ. The length of the CDR3 is 14 residues. The trim removed 4 bases at V and 0 bases at J, leaving 4 bases unmatched. In nucleotides, the CDR3 is TGCGCCAGCAGCGGGACAGATAGCTCCTACGAGCAGTACTTC. This sequence encodes CASSGTDSSYEQYF.

The rearrangement joins TRBV28 to TRBJ2-1; TRBD2 matches 8 bases. V was clipped by 5 bases and J by 8 bases; unmatched bases: 14. The CDR3 covers 16 residues. Per germline, CDR1 MDHEN and CDR2 SYDVKM. The CDR3 DNA reads as TGTGCCAGCAGTCACTTACTAGCGGAAGGTGTCCATGAGCAGTTCTTC. Translated, it gives CASSHLLAEGVHEQFF. The full variable domain, in which reference TRBV28 and TRBJ2-1 provide the parts outside the CDR3, is DVKVTQSSRYLVKRTGEKVFLECVQDMDHENMFWYRQDPGLGLRLIYFSYDVKMKEKGDIPEGYSVSREKKERFSLILESASTNQTSMYLCASSHLLAEGVHEQFFGPGTRLTVL.

This clone turned up a few times. CDR3: CASSLQGPSGYTF. The DNA for the CDR3 is TGTGCCAGCAGTTTACAGGGCCCCTCCGGCTACACCTTC. The V gene is TRBV6-5, the J gene TRBJ1-2, with D maybe TRBD1 (6 bases). Trimming stripped 4 bases from V and 8 bases from J, with 14 bases between. In germline, CDR1 is MNHEY, CDR2 SVGAGI. The CDR3 covers 13 residues.

This clone was recorded once. This chain links TRBV2 with TRBJ1-3; TRBD1 aligns across 9 bases. The CDR3 covers 14 residues. J was trimmed by 8 bases and V by 4 bases; bases with no gene match: 6. Germline CDR1 reads SNHLY; CDR2 reads FYNNEI. The CDR3 sequence: CASSVPTGGDTIYF. The CDR3 coding sequence is TGTGCCAGCAGTGTCCCGACAGGGGGGGACACCATATATTTT.

The rearrangement joins TRBV18 to TRBJ1-2; tentative D call: TRBD1 (6 bases). CDR3 length: 14 residues. Trimming left V 6 bases short and J 3 bases short, with 14 bases between. Germline V gives CDR1 KGHSH, CDR2 LQKENI. The CDR3 DNA reads as TGTGCCAGCTCCCATATGGACAGTTACTATGGCTACACCTTC. The encoded protein is CASSHMDSYYGYTF.